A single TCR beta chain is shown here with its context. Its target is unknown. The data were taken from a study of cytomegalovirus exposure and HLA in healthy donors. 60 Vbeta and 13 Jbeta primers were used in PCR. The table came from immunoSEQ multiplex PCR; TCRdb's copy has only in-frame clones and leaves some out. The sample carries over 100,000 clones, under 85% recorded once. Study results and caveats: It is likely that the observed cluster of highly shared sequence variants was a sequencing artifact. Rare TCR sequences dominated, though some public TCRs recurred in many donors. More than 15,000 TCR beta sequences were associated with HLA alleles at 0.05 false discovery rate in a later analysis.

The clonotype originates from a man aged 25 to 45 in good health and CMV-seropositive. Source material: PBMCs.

The CDR3 spells CASSLTAGLTNEQYF. DNA for the CDR3: TGCGCCAGCAGCCTTACAGCGGGGCTTACTAACGAGCAGTACTTC. The J gene is TRBJ2-7, the V gene TRBV4-3; 7 nucleotides match TRBD2. The CDR3 sequence is 15 residues long. V gave up 4 bases and J gave up 5 bases; unmatched junction bases: 11. CDR1 and CDR2 (germline): LGHNA, YSLEER.